This T cell receptor beta chain was obtained from a study of blood T cell repertoires in COVID-19. Whole-study context: The origin of the acute and convalescent COVID-19 samples was the United States, Italy and Spain. Nucleic acid was either cDNA or gDNA, and it came from T cells, B-cell-depleted T cells, or PBMCs.

V lost 9 bases, J lost 9 bases, and 8 bases stayed unmatched. CDR1 SNHLY and CDR2 FYNNEI come from the germline V gene. The CDR3 has 13 amino acids. The authors' processing: Estimated nucleated cell counts came from reference gene primer amplification. Libraries were prepared by immunoSEQ multiplex PCR; TCRdb keeps only in-frame clonotypes and omits some of them. V, J and clone size were drawn from that table, and D and trimming were deduced from the DNA. The repertoire holds approximately 240,000 clones, with approximately 86% as singletons. The chain uses TRBV2 and TRBJ2-1; TRBD2 agrees at 10 bases. The specimen sequenced was peripheral blood. This clonotype was obtained from a woman aged 25 to 39 who had recovered from COVID-19. The CDR3 DNA reads TGTGCCAGTTCCGGGACTAGCGTAATTGAGCAGTTCTTC. Protein sequence: CASSGTSVIEQFF.